This TCR beta chain came from a study of T cells after yellow fever vaccination. This clonotype was picked up many times. TCRdb passed the 5' RACE reads through MiXCR, listing each CDR3 protein once. The data hold about 140,000 distinct CDR3 sequences, with 6.6% observed a single time. Germline V gives CDR1 MNHEY, CDR2 SVGAGI. This CDR3 has 14 residues. V shed 4 bases and J shed 4 bases, with 12 bases lying between them. The chain links TRBV6-5 to TRBJ2-3; no reliable D call. Specimen: CD4+ T cells sorted from PBMCs, collected 10 days after the yellow fever booster vaccination. The clonotype originates from a man younger than 40 who received the YFV17D yellow fever vaccine. CDR3: CASSLTAAPDTQYF. The DNA of the CDR3 is TGTGCCAGCAGTTTGACGGCGGCCCCAGATACGCAGTATTTT.